These 8 T cell receptor beta chains were all obtained from the same sample, sequenced in a study of Graves' ophthalmopathy and Graves' hyperthyroidism. Amplification targeted the TCR beta CDR3 regions, with RNA transcripts as the source material. First-round RT-PCR with HTBI primers preceded a second-round multiplex PCR. In TCRdb, the multiplex PCR reads were re-called with MiXCR into one record per CDR3 protein. The data show about 620,000 distinct CDR3 sequences, 20% to 25% seen once. The sample taken for sequencing was peripheral blood. The source is a woman younger than 30 with stable Graves' hyperthyroidism. Some clones in this sample may be carry-over from other donors' samples.

This clonotype has at least ten counts. This chain joins TRBV10-3 and TRBJ1-2; D gene uncertain. Germline V gene lookup returns CDR1 ENHRY and CDR2 SYGVKD. V dropped 0 bases and J dropped 6 bases, with 5 bases sitting between them. There are 12 residues in the CDR3. CDR3 region: CAISESGNGYTF. The CDR3 bases are TGTGCCATCAGTGAGTCAGGGAATGGCTACACCTTC.

This clonotype has just a few counts. The rearrangement joins TRBV20-1 to TRBJ2-4, with 11 bases fitting TRBD1. The CDR3 length is 16 residues. V trimming: 3 bases; J trimming: 3 bases; junction bases outside the gene matches: 7. Germline values: CDR1 DFQATT, CDR2 SNEGSKA (reference sequence). CDR3 sequence: CSASDRDRGFKNIQYF. The CDR3, as DNA: TGCAGTGCTAGTGACCGGGACAGGGGGTTCAAAAACATTCAGTACTTC.

This clonotype was counted a few times. This chain uses TRBV11-2 with TRBJ1-2; D gene uncertain. V gave up 0 bases and J gave up 7 bases, with 6 bases separating them. Germline-derived CDR1 and CDR2 are SGHAT and FQNNGV. The CDR3 is 12 amino acids. For the CDR3, the DNA is TGTGCCAGCAGCTTAGAATTTAGTGGCTACACCTTC. This encodes CASSLEFSGYTF.

This clonotype was found many times. The chain links TRBV6-1 to TRBJ2-5; D unresolved. CDR3 length: 13 amino acids. Germline V CDR1 and CDR2: MNHNS, SASEGT. The V and J ends lost 6 bases and 2 bases respectively, with 10 bases between them. CDR3 nucleotide sequence: TGTGCCAGCAGGTCCAGCCTTCAAGAGACCCAGTACTTC. Translation: CASRSSLQETQYF.

This clonotype was observed a handful of times. The chain is built from TRBV5-1 and TRBJ2-2, with D perhaps being TRBD1 or TRBD2 (5 bases each). This CDR3 has 14 residues. Trimming removed 7 bases from V and 4 bases from J, with 14 bases in between. Looked up from germline, CDR1 is SGHRS and CDR2 is YFSETQ. The CDR3: CASRNPGTTGELFF. The CDR3 DNA sequence: TGCGCCAGCCGAAACCCAGGGACCACCGGGGAGCTGTTTTTT.

The table lists this clonotype with many counts. The genes are TRBV19 and TRBJ1-1; D is ambiguous. Trimming cost V 5 bases and J 7 bases, with 14 bases left between them. CDR3 size: 13 residues. Germline values: CDR1 LNHDA, CDR2 SQIVND (reference sequence). The CDR3 reads CASSPSTQREAFF. CDR3 bases: TGTGCCAGTAGTCCCTCGACCCAACGTGAAGCTTTCTTT. The whole variable domain, filled in from reference TRBV19 and TRBJ1-1, reads DGGITQSPKYLFRKEGQNVTLSCEQNLNHDAMYWYRQDPGQGLRLIYYSQIVNDFQKGDIAEGYSVSREKKESFPLTVTSAQKNPTAFYLCASSPSTQREAFFGQGTRLTVV.

This clonotype was counted many times. The chain uses TRBV6-5 and TRBJ1-2; D gene unclear. The CDR3 runs 12 residues. Germline loops: CDR1 MNHEY, CDR2 SVGAGI. Trimming cost V 0 bases and J 8 bases, with 7 bases left between them. CDR3 in DNA: TGTGCCAGCAGTTACTCGTGGAGGGGCTACACCTTC. It specifies CASSYSWRGYTF.

This clonotype has a count of ten or more. The rearrangement uses TRBV20-1 and TRBJ2-7; 7 nucleotides align to TRBD2. Germline V lookup: CDR1 DFQATT, CDR2 SNEGSKA (reference sequence). With V trimmed by 3 bases and J by 4 bases, 6 bases remained unmatched. The length of the CDR3 is 13 residues. The CDR3 DNA follows: TGCAGTGCTAGGGGCGGCGGGAGTTACGAGCAGTACTTC. This codes for CSARGGGSYEQYF.